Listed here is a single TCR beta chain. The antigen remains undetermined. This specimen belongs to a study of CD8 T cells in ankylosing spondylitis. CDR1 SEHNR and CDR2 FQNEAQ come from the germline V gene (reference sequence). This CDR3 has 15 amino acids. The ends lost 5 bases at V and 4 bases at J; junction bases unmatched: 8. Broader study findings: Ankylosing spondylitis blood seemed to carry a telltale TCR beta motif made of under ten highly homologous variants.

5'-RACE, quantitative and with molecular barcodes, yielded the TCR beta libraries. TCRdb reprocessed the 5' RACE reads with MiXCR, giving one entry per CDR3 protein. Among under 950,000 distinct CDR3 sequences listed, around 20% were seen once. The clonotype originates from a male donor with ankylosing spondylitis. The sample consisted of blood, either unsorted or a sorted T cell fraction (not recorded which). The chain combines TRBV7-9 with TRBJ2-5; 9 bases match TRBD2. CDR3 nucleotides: TGTGCCAGCAGCCTCGCTAGCGGGATAGCAGAGACCCAGTACTTC. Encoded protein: CASSLASGIAETQYF.